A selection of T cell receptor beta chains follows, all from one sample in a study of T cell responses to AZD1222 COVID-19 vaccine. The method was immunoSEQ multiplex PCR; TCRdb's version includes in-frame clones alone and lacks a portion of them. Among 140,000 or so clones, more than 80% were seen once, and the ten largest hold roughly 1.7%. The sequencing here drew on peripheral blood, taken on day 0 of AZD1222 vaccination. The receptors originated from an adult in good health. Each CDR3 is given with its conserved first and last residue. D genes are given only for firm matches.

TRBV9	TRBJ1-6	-	TGTGCCAGCAGCGTAGCTGGCGCCGTAGCGGGATCACCCCTCCACTTT	CASSVAGAVAGSPLHF
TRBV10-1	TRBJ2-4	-	TGCGCCATGCAACCCAGGGCCCCATCCATTCAGTACTTC	CAMQPRAPSIQYF
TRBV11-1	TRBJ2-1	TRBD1	TGTGCCAGCAGCTTTGGGGACAGGGTATACAATGAGCAGTTCTTC	CASSFGDRVYNEQFF
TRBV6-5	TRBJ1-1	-	TGTGCCAGCAGTTTTGATAGAGGCAGGGCGAACACTGAAGCTTTCTTT	CASSFDRGRANTEAFF
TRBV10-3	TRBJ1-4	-	TGTGCCATCAGGGAACCGAAAGGCGAAAAACTGTTTTTT	CAIREPKGEKLFF
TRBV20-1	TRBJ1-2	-	TGCAGTGCTAGGGAGGGGTATGGCTACACCTTC	CSAREGYGYTF
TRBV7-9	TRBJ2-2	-	TGTGCCAGCAGCCGTACTAGCCAATCACGGGACGGGGAGCTGTTTTTT	CASSRTSQSRDGELFF
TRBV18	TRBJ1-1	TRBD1	TGTGCCAGCTCACAGACAGGGGTGGACACTGAAGCTTTCTTT	CASSQTGVDTEAFF
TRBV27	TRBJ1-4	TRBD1	TGTGCCAGCAAGCCGGGACAGAAAAATGAAAAACTGTTTTTT	CASKPGQKNEKLFF
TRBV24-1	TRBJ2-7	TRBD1	TGTGCCACCAGTGATGCGGGACAGGGGTTAAGGGCCGAGCAGTACTTC	CATSDAGQGLRAEQYF